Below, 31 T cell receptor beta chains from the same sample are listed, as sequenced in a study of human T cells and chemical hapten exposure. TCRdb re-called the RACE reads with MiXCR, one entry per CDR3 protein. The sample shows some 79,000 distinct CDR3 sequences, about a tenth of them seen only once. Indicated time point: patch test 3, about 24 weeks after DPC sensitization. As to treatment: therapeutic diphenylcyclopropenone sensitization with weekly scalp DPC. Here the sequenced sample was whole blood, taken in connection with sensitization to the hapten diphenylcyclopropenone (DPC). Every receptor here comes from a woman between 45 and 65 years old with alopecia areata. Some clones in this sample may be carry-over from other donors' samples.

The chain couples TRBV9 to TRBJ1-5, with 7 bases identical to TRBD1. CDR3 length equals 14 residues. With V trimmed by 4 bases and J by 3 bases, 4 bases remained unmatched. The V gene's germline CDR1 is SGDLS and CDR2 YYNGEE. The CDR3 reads CASSPGTVNQPQHF. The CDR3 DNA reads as TGTGCCAGCAGCCCTGGGACAGTCAATCAGCCCCAGCATTTT.

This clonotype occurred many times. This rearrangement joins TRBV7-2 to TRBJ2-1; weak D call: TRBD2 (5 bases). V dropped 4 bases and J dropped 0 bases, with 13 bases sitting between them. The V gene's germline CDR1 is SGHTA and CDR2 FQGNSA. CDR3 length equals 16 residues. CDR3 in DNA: TGTGCCAGCAGCTCCCTAGTGGGGAGCTCCTACAATGAGCAGTTCTTC. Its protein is CASSSLVGSSYNEQFF.

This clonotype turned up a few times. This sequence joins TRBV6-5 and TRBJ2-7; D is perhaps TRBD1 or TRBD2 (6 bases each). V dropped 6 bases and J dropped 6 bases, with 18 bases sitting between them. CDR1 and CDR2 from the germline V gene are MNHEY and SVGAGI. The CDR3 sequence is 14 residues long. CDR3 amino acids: CASRGGRGRLEQYF. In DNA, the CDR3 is TGTGCCAGCAGGGGGGGCCGTGGTCGGCTCGAGCAGTACTTC.

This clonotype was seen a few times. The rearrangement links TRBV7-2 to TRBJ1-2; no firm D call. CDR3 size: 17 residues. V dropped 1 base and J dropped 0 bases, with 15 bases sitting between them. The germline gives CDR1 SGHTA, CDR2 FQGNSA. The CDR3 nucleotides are TGTGCCAGCAGCTTAGATGCGGGTAGGCGAGCTAACTATGGCTACACCTTC. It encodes CASSLDAGRRANYGYTF.

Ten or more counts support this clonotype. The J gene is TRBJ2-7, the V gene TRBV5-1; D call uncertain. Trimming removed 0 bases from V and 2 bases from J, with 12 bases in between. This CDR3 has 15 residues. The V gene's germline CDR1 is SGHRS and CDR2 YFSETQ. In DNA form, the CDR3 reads TGCGCCAGCAGCTTGGCCGAGGTAGGGCCCTACGAGCAGTACTTC. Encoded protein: CASSLAEVGPYEQYF.

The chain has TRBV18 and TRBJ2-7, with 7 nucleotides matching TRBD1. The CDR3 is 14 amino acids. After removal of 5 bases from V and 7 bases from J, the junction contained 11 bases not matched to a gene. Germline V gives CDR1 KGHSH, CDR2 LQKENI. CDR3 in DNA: TGTGCCAGCTCAAATGTGACAGGGATGGGGGAGCAGTACTTC. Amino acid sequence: CASSNVTGMGEQYF.

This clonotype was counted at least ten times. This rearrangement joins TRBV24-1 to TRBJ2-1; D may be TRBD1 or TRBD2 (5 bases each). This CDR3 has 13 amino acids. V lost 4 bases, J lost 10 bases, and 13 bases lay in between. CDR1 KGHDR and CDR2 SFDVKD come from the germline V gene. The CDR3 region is CATSEGLGEEQFF. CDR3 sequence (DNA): TGTGCCACCAGTGAGGGCTTGGGGGAGGAGCAGTTCTTC.

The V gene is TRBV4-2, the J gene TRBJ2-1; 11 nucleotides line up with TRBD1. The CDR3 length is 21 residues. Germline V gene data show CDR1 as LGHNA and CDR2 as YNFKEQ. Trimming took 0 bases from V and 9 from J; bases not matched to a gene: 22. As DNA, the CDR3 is TGTGCCAGCAGCCAAGATCAAGGCGGACAGGGGGCAATAGCGGGACAGGGTGAGCAGTTCTTC. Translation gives CASSQDQGGQGAIAGQGEQFF.

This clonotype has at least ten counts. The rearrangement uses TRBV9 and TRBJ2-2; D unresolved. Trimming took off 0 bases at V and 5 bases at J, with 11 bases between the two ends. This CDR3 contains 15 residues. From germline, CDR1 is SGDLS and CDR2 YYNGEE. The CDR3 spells CASSVDGPRTGELFF. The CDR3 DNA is TGTGCCAGCAGCGTAGATGGCCCGAGAACCGGGGAGCTGTTTTTT.

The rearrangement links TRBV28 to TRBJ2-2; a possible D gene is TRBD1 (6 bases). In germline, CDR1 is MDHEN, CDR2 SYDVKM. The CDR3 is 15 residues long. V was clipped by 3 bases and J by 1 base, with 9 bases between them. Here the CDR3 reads CASSFWTENTGELFF. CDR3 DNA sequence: TGTGCCAGCAGTTTCTGGACAGAGAACACCGGGGAGCTGTTTTTT.

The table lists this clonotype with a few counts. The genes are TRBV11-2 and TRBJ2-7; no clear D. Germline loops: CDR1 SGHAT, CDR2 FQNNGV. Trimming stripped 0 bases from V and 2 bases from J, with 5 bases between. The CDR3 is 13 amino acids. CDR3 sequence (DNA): TGTGCCAGCAGCTTAGATCCGCCCTACGAGCAGTACTTC. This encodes CASSLDPPYEQYF.

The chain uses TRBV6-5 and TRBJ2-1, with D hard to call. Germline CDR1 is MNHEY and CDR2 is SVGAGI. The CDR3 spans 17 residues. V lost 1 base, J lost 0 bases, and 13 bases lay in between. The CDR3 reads CASSYFTEVVSYNEQFF. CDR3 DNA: TGTGCCAGCAGTTACTTCACGGAAGTGGTCTCCTACAATGAGCAGTTCTTC.

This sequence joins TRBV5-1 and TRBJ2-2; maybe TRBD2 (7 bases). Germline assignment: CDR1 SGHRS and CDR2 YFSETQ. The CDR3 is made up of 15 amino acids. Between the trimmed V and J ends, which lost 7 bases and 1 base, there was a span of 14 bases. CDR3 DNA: TGCGCCAGCGGGGGCGGGAGAGTGAACACCGGGGAGCTGTTTTTT. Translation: CASGGGRVNTGELFF. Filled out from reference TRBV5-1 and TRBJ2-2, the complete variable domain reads KAGVTQTPRYLIKTRGQQVTLSCSPISGHRSVSWYQQTPGQGLQFLFEYFSETQRNKGNFPGRFSGRQFSNSRSEMNVSTLELGDSALYLCASGGGRVNTGELFFGEGSRLTVL.

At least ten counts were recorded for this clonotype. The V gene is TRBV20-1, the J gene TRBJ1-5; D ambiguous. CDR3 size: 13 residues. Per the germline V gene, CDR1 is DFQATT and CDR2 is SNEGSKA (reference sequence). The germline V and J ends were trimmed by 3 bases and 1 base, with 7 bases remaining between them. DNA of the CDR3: TGCAGTGCTAGCGGGTACAGCAATCAGCCCCAGCATTTT. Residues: CSASGYSNQPQHF.

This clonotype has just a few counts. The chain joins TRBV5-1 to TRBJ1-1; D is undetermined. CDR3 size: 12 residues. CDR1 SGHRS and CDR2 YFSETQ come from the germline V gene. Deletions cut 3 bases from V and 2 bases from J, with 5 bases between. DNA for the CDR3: TGCGCCAGCAGCTCCGGTAACACTGAAGCTTTCTTT. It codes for CASSSGNTEAFF.

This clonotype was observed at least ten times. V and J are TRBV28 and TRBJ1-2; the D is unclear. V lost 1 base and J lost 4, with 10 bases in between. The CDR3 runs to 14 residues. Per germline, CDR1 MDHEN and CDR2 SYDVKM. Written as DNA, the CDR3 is TGTGCCAGCAGTTTATCACCCTCCTCCTATGGCTACACCTTC. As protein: CASSLSPSSYGYTF.

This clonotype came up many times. DNA for the CDR3: TGTGCCAGCACCCCCAGTGGGCTAGCGCAGCTCAATGAGCAGTTCTTC. Encoded protein: CASTPSGLAQLNEQFF. The chain employs TRBV25-1 and TRBJ2-1; TRBD2 is a possible D gene (6 bases). Germline assignment: CDR1 MGHDK and CDR2 SYGVNS. This CDR3 is built from 16 residues. The ends were cut back, 7 bases at V and 6 bases at J, with 22 bases in the middle.

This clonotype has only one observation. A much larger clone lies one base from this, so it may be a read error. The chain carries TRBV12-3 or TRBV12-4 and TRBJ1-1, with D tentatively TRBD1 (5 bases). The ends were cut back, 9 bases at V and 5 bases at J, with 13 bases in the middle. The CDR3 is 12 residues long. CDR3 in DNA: TGTGCCAGAACCTCGTGGGGGACTGAAGCTTTCTTT. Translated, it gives CARTSWGTEAFF.

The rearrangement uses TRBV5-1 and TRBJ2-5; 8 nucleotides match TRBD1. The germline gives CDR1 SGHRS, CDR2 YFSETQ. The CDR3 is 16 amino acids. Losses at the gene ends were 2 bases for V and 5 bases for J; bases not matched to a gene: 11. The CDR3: CASSFSLTTGVETQYF. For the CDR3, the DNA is TGCGCCAGCAGCTTCTCCCTCACGACAGGGGTGGAGACCCAGTACTTC.

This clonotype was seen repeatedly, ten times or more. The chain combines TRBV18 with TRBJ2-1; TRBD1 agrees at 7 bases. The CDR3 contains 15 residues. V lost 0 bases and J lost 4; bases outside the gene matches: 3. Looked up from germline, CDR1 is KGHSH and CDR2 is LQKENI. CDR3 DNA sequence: TGTGCCAGCTCACCACCCGGGACAGCTTACAATGAGCAGTTCTTC. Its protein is CASSPPGTAYNEQFF.

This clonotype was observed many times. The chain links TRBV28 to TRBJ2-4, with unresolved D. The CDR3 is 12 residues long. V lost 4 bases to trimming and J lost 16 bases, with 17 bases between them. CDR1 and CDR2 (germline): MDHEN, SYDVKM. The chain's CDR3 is CASSSGSAKHYF. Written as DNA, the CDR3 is TGTGCCAGCAGTTCCGGTTCCGCAAAACATTACTTC.

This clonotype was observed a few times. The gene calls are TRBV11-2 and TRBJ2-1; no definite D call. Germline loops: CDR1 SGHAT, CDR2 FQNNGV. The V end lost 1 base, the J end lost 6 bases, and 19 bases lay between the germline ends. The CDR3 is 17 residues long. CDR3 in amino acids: CASSLVNWFGSPNEQFF. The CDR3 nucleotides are TGTGCCAGCAGCTTAGTAAATTGGTTTGGCAGCCCCAATGAGCAGTTCTTC.

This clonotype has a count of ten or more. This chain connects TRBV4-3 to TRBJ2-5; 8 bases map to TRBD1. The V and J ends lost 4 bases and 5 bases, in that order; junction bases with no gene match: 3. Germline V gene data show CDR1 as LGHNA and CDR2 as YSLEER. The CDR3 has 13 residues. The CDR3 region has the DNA TGCGCCAGCAGCCCGGACAGGGTGGAGACCCAGTACTTC. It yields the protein CASSPDRVETQYF.

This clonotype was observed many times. The CDR3 loop is CASSRGLAAEYF. The DNA for the CDR3 is TGTGCCAGCAGCCGGGGACTAGCGGCGGAGTACTTC. This chain uses TRBV28 with TRBJ2-5, with TRBD2 matching over 11 bases. CDR1 is MDHEN and CDR2 is SYDVKM in the germline V gene. This CDR3 comprises 12 residues. V trimming: 6 bases; J trimming: 12 bases; junction bases outside the gene matches: 6. Full variable domain (missing parts from reference TRBV28 and TRBJ2-5): DVKVTQSSRYLVKRTGEKVFLECVQDMDHENMFWYRQDPGLGLRLIYFSYDVKMKEKGDIPEGYSVSREKKERFSLILESASTNQTSMYLCASSRGLAAEYFGPGTRLLVL.

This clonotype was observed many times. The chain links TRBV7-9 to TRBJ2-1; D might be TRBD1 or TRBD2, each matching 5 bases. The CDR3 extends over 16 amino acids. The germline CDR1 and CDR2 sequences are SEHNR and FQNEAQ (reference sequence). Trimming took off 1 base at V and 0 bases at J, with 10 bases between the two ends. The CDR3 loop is CASSLDQGASYNEQFF. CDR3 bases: TGTGCCAGCAGCTTAGATCAGGGAGCCTCCTACAATGAGCAGTTCTTC. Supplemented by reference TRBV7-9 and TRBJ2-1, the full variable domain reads DTGVSQNPRHKITKRGQNVTFRCDPISEHNRLYWYRQTLGQGPEFLTYFQNEAQLEKSRLLSDRFSAERPKGSFSTLEIQRTEQGDSAMYLCASSLDQGASYNEQFFGPGTRLTVL.

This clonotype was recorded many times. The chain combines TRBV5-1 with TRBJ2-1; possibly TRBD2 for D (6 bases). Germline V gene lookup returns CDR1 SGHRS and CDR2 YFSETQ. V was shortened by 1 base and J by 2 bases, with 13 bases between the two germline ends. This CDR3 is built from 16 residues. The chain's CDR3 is CASSLKTGSAYNEQFF. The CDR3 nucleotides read TGCGCCAGCAGCTTGAAGACCGGGAGCGCCTACAATGAGCAGTTCTTC.

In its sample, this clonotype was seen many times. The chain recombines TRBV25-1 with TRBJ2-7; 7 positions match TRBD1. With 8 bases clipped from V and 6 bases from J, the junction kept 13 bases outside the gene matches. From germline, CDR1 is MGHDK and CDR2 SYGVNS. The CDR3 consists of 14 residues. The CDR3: CASGQVPFPLEQYF. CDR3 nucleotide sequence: TGTGCCAGCGGACAGGTCCCCTTCCCCCTCGAGCAGTACTTC.

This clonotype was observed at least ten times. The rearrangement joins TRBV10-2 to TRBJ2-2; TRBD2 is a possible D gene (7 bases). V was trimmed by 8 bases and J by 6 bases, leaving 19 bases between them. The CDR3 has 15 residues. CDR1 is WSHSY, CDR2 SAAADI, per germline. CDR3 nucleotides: TGCGCCAGCGGGGAGGGTGACAGGCCCGCCGGGGAGCTGTTTTTT. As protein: CASGEGDRPAGELFF.

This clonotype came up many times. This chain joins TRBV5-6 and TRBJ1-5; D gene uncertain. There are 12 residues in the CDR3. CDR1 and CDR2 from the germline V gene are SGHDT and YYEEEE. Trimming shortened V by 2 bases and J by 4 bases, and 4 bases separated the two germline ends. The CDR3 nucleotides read TGTGCCAGCAGCTTAGTGAATCAGCCCCAGCATTTT. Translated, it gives CASSLVNQPQHF.

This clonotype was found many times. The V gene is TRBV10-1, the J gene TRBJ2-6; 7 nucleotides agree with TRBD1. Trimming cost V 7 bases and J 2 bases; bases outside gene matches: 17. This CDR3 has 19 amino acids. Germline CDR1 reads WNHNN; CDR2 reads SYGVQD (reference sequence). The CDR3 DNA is TGCGCCAGCACCGTTACAAAGACAGGGTTCTTCCCTGGGGCCAACGTCCTGACTTTC. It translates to CASTVTKTGFFPGANVLTF.

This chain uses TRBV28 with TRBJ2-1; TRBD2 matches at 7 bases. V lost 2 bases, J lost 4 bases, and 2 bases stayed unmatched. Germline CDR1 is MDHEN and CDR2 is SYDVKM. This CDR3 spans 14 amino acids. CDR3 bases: TGTGCCAGCAGTTTAAGGCGGGAGTACAATGAGCAGTTCTTC. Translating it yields CASSLRREYNEQFF.